This T cell receptor (beta chain) emerged from a study of cytomegalovirus exposure and HLA in healthy donors. General study results and limits: With further analysis later on, most CMV-associated TCR beta chains appeared HLA-restricted. What TCR beta sequences reportedly achieved was accurate prediction of HLA-A and HLA-B alleles in most subjects.

The CDR3 has 15 residues. From germline, CDR1 is SEHNR and CDR2 FQNEAQ (reference sequence). Trimming left V 5 bases short and J 14 bases short, with 25 bases between. Remarks on this clone: Antigen: not known.

The study ran its PCR with 60 Vbeta and 13 Jbeta primers. Here immunoSEQ multiplex PCR was the method, and the copy in TCRdb shows in-frame clones only, minus some. Of under 150,000 clones in the sample, about three quarters were seen once. The sample taken for sequencing was PBMCs. V is TRBV7-9 and J is TRBJ2-1; D possibly corresponds to TRBD2 (6 bases). The receptor was derived from a woman aged 40 to 50 in good health and CMV-seronegative. In nucleotides, the CDR3 is TGTGCCAGCAGCGCCCGGGAACTAGCCTCCGCCAGAAAGTTCTTC. It yields the protein CASSARELASARKFF. Variable domain in full (rest from reference TRBV7-9 and TRBJ2-1): DTGVSQNPRHKITKRGQNVTFRCDPISEHNRLYWYRQTLGQGPEFLTYFQNEAQLEKSRLLSDRFSAERPKGSFSTLEIQRTEQGDSAMYLCASSARELASARKFFGPGTRLTVL.